The 27 T cell receptor beta chains in this list originate from one sample, sequenced in a study of human T cells and chemical hapten exposure. From the RACE reads, TCRdb called clonotypes with MiXCR, one entry per CDR3 protein. Among around 200,000 distinct CDR3 sequences listed, around 30% were seen once. Time point described: pre-sensitization, week 0. The treatment is: therapeutic diphenylcyclopropenone sensitization with weekly scalp DPC. The sequencing used whole blood, collected in connection with sensitization to the hapten diphenylcyclopropenone (DPC). The source is a woman under 40 with alopecia areata. Some clones in this sample may be carry-over from other donors' samples.

The chain uses TRBV11-2 and TRBJ2-7; D is unresolved. Germline lookup yields CDR1 SGHAT and CDR2 FQNNGV. The CDR3 covers 16 residues. V lost 2 bases and J 0 bases, leaving 14 bases between the germline ends. CDR3: CASSLLIDRLSYEQYF. CDR3 DNA: TGTGCCAGCAGCTTACTAATTGACCGCCTCTCCTACGAGCAGTACTTC.

V usage is TRBV30 and J usage is TRBJ2-5; D may match TRBD1 or TRBD2 (5 bases each). The CDR3 is 13 amino acids. Germline-derived CDR1 and CDR2 are GTSNPN and SVGIG (reference sequence). Trimming shortened V by 4 bases and J by 1 base, and 10 bases separated the two germline ends. The CDR3 DNA sequence: TGTGCCTGGACCTGGGGGAGCCAAGAGACCCAGTACTTC. This encodes CAWTWGSQETQYF.

This clonotype was observed once. This chain links TRBV5-8 with TRBJ2-4; D possibly matches TRBD1 or TRBD2 (5 bases each). The CDR3 runs to 18 residues. CDR1 and CDR2 from the germline V gene are SGHTS and YDEGEE. Trimming took 1 base from V and 1 from J, leaving 18 bases between them. This CDR3 reads CASSLRGWGAPAKNIQYF. The CDR3 DNA follows: TGTGCCAGCAGCTTGAGGGGTTGGGGAGCTCCTGCCAAAAACATTCAGTACTTC.

The chain recombines TRBV30 with TRBJ2-7, with 10 bases matching TRBD2. Germline CDR1 GTSNPN, CDR2 SVGIG (reference sequence). The V and J ends lost 5 bases and 1 base, in that order; junction bases with no gene match: 8. The CDR3 totals 15 residues. The DNA of the CDR3 is TGTGCCTGGGCTCGCGGGACTAGCGCTTCCTACGAGCAGTACTTC. Residues: CAWARGTSASYEQYF.

The V gene is TRBV5-4, the J gene TRBJ2-5; a weak D match, TRBD2 (5 bases). Germline V CDR1 and CDR2: SGHNT, YYREEE (reference sequence). This CDR3 spans 15 amino acids. V dropped 0 bases and J dropped 1 base, with 10 bases sitting between them. CDR3 protein: CASSLAGLLQETQYF. In DNA, the CDR3 is TGTGCCAGCAGCTTGGCAGGACTGCTCCAAGAGACCCAGTACTTC.

V is TRBV30 and J is TRBJ1-5; D uncertain. Trimming left V 2 bases short and J 0 bases short, with 8 bases between. The germline V gene encodes CDR1 GTSNPN and CDR2 SVGIG (reference sequence). The CDR3 spans 14 residues. CDR3 bases: TGTGCCTGGAGTTCGGTTAATAGCAATCAGCCCCAGCATTTT. Amino acid sequence: CAWSSVNSNQPQHF.

This chain links TRBV29-1 with TRBJ2-5; D is uncertain. Between the trimmed V and J ends, which lost 6 bases and 2 bases, there was a span of 13 bases. Germline assignment: CDR1 SQVTM and CDR2 ANQGSEA. CDR3 size: 13 residues. The CDR3: CSVLRHPQETQYF. The CDR3 region has the DNA TGCAGCGTGTTAAGGCACCCGCAAGAGACCCAGTACTTC.

V is TRBV29-1 and J is TRBJ1-2; D is perhaps TRBD1 (6 bases). The CDR3 runs 13 residues. Germline-derived CDR1 and CDR2 are SQVTM and ANQGSEA. V was pared by 7 bases and J by 6 bases, with 18 bases between. CDR3 DNA: TGCAGCGCTGGTAGTGCAGGGGTTGATGGCTACACCTTC. Amino acid sequence: CSAGSAGVDGYTF.

This clonotype was observed a handful of times. This chain connects TRBV29-1 to TRBJ2-7; D is perhaps TRBD1 (6 bases). The CDR3 length is 14 residues. V lost 0 bases and J lost 3, with 12 bases in between. Germline V gives CDR1 SQVTM, CDR2 ANQGSEA. The CDR3 is CSVEDRGSGYEQYF. The CDR3 DNA follows: TGCAGCGTTGAAGATAGGGGGAGCGGCTACGAGCAGTACTTC.

This clonotype was observed a handful of times. The chain is built from TRBV4-3 and TRBJ2-6; perhaps TRBD1 as D (6 bases). CDR1 and CDR2 from the germline V gene are LGHNA and YSLEER. The CDR3 spans 17 residues. Trimming pared 1 base from V and 1 base from J, leaving 11 bases between. CDR3 sequence (DNA): TGCGCCAGCAGCCAAGGACAGGATCCGTCTGGGGCCAACGTCCTGACTTTC. Its protein product is CASSQGQDPSGANVLTF.

The sample holds a few counts of this clonotype. The CDR3 sequence is CASSPPGRGLSYEQYF. Here the CDR3 DNA reads TGTGCCAGCAGTCCCCCTGGGCGGGGGCTCTCCTACGAGCAGTACTTC. This chain joins TRBV28 and TRBJ2-7; maybe TRBD2 (7 bases). This CDR3 has 16 residues. V lost 5 bases and J 0 bases, leaving 17 bases between the germline ends. The germline V gene has CDR1 MDHEN and CDR2 SYDVKM.

This clonotype was found a few times. This chain joins TRBV29-1 and TRBJ1-5; D remains unclear. Germline lookup yields CDR1 SQVTM and CDR2 ANQGSEA. Between the trimmed V and J ends, which lost 4 bases and 1 base, there was a span of 11 bases. The CDR3 loop spans 14 amino acids. The CDR3, as DNA: TGCAGCGTTGGCGGAGGATCGAGCAATCAGCCCCAGCATTTT. This sequence encodes CSVGGGSSNQPQHF.

There are many counts of this clonotype. This chain uses TRBV7-9 with TRBJ2-3, with TRBD2 matching over 8 bases. V shed 3 bases, J shed 4 bases, and the junction held 6 bases outside the gene matches. CDR1 is SEHNR, CDR2 FQNEAQ, per germline (reference sequence). This CDR3 is built from 15 residues. In nucleotides, the CDR3 is TGTGCCAGCAGCTTGGTAGCGGGAAAAGCAGATACGCAGTATTTT. It specifies CASSLVAGKADTQYF.

V usage is TRBV4-3 and J usage is TRBJ2-2; TRBD1 matches 8 bases. The CDR3 has 18 residues. Germline V gene data show CDR1 as LGHNA and CDR2 as YSLEER. Unmatched junction bases numbered 7, after V lost 0 bases and J lost 1 base. The CDR3 DNA follows: TGCGCCAGCAGCCAAGATCTAGGGACAGGAGGGAACACCGGGGAGCTGTTTTTT. It codes for CASSQDLGTGGNTGELFF.

The J gene is TRBJ2-5, the V gene TRBV7-2; 7 nucleotides agree with TRBD1. J was trimmed by 4 bases and V by 5 bases; bases with no gene match: 4. There are 13 residues in the CDR3. The germline V gene has CDR1 SGHTA and CDR2 FQGNSA. The CDR3 nucleotides are TGTGCCAGCAGCCTGGGGACAGCAGAGACCCAGTACTTC. Amino acids: CASSLGTAETQYF.

In DNA form, the CDR3 reads TGTGCCAGCAGCTTAAGACTAGCGGGAGGGAACACCGGGGAGCTGTTTTTT. As protein: CASSLRLAGGNTGELFF. The chain links TRBV7-2 to TRBJ2-2, with 13 nucleotides matching TRBD2. Losses at the gene ends were 2 bases for V and 1 base for J; bases not matched to a gene: 1. In germline, CDR1 is SGHTA, CDR2 FQGNSA. The CDR3 is made up of 17 amino acids.

The table lists this clonotype with a few counts. This chain joins TRBV18 and TRBJ1-5; D is possibly TRBD1 (5 bases). The germline V gene has CDR1 KGHSH and CDR2 LQKENI. The CDR3 length is 15 residues. V gave up 5 bases and J gave up 3 bases, with 14 bases separating them. CDR3 sequence (DNA): TGTGCCAGCTCAGCGGGACGCAGCCTCAATCAGCCCCAGCATTTT. Translated, it gives CASSAGRSLNQPQHF. Full variable domain (rest looked up from reference TRBV18 and TRBJ1-5): NAGVMQNPRHLVRRRGQEARLRCSPMKGHSHVYWYRQLPEEGLKFMVYLQKENIIDESGMPKERFSAEFPKEGPSILRIQQVVRGDSAAYFCASSAGRSLNQPQHFGDGTRLSIL.

This clonotype was counted a few times. This chain connects TRBV3-1 to TRBJ1-1; no reliable D call. The germline V gene has CDR1 LGHDT and CDR2 YNNKEL (reference sequence). This CDR3 has 12 residues. Trimming pared 1 base from V and 10 bases from J, leaving 10 bases between. CDR3 nucleotides: TGTGCCAGCAGCCAAGGGTCTGGGGTAGCTTTCTTT. Translating gives CASSQGSGVAFF.

This clonotype appeared a few times. V gene TRBV20-1 combines with J gene TRBJ1-4; 9 bases line up with TRBD1. The V gene end was trimmed by 8 bases and the J gene end by 8 bases; junction bases not matched to a gene: 12. The germline CDR1 and CDR2 sequences are DFQATT and SNEGSKA (reference sequence). The CDR3 extends over 14 amino acids. Written as DNA, the CDR3 is TGCAGTTTCCCAAGGGGGACAGGGAGGGAAAAACTGTTTTTT. It is translated as CSFPRGTGREKLFF.

This clonotype has only a few counts. The chain joins TRBV11-2 to TRBJ2-7, with TRBD2 identical over 7 bases. The CDR3 runs to 14 residues. The V and J ends lost 3 bases and 7 bases, in that order; junction bases with no gene match: 9. In germline, CDR1 is SGHAT, CDR2 FQNNGV. The CDR3 loop is CASSFRGRPGEQYF. For the CDR3, the DNA is TGTGCCAGCAGCTTTCGCGGGAGACCAGGGGAGCAGTACTTC.

Concerning this clonotype: A much larger clone sits a single nucleotide away, making a read error possible. This sequence joins TRBV2 and TRBJ2-1; D assignment may be TRBD1 or TRBD2 (5 bases each). Germline V gene sequence: CDR1 SNHLY, CDR2 FYNNEI. The CDR3 consists of 15 residues. Trimming stripped 7 bases from V and 4 bases from J, with 17 bases between. The CDR3 DNA sequence: TGTGCCAGCAAGGGGCGACTCCCGGGGTACAATGAGCAGTTCTTC. Its translation is CASKGRLPGYNEQFF.

The rearrangement links TRBV7-2 to TRBJ1-4, with D unclear. Trimming cost V 1 base and J 4 bases, with 10 bases left between them. CDR3 length equals 15 residues. Looked up from germline, CDR1 is SGHTA and CDR2 is FQGNSA. The CDR3 spells CASSLGRSFNEKLFF. As DNA, the CDR3 is TGTGCCAGCAGCTTAGGGCGGAGCTTTAATGAAAAACTGTTTTTT.

This chain joins TRBV6-5 and TRBJ2-1; the D gene could be TRBD1 or TRBD2 (6 bases each). Germline CDR1 and CDR2: MNHEY and SVGAGI. V lost 7 bases, J lost 9 bases, and 10 bases lay in between. This CDR3 spans 11 amino acids. In DNA form, the CDR3 reads TGTGCCAGCACCGGAGGGGGTGAGCAGTTCTTC. It encodes CASTGGGEQFF.

The table lists this clonotype with a few counts. This chain joins TRBV6-5 and TRBJ2-5; no clear D. V shed 2 bases and J shed 1 base, with 5 bases lying between them. There are 13 residues in the CDR3. Germline-derived CDR1 and CDR2 are MNHEY and SVGAGI. The chain's CDR3 is CASSYPGQETQYF. CDR3 in DNA: TGTGCCAGCAGTTACCCGGGCCAAGAGACCCAGTACTTC.

V and J are TRBV4-3 and TRBJ2-1; D is possibly TRBD1 (5 bases). The V gene's germline CDR1 is LGHNA and CDR2 YSLEER. The length of the CDR3 is 13 residues. The V end was cut by 8 bases, the J end by 8 bases, with 16 bases between. For the CDR3, the DNA is TGCGCCAGCGGACACATTTTCCGGGATGAGCAGTTCTTC. This sequence encodes CASGHIFRDEQFF.

Regarding this clonotype: At one end, the junction sequence differs from germline, possibly due to a read error. This chain links TRBV5-1 with TRBJ1-1; 9 nucleotides match TRBD1. Germline V gene sequence: CDR1 SGHRS, CDR2 YFSETQ. The CDR3 consists of 15 residues. The chain's CDR3 is CASSSAMTGGTEAFF. CDR3 nucleotide sequence: TGTGCCAGCAGCTCGGCGATGACAGGGGGCACTGAAGCTTTCTTT.

This clonotype has a handful of counts. V and J are TRBV14 and TRBJ1-5, with D possibly being TRBD1 (5 bases). Trimming took 8 bases from V and 5 from J, leaving 13 bases between them. The CDR3 is 13 residues long. CDR1 and CDR2 (germline): SGHDN, FVKESK. Here the CDR3 reads CASRGREDQPQHF. The CDR3 bases are TGTGCCAGCCGGGGACGGGAAGATCAGCCCCAGCATTTT.